The rows below give T cell receptor beta chains drawn from one sample of a study of control samples from healthy donors and cancer patients. This table comes from immunoSEQ multiplex PCR, and its TCRdb copy is limited to in-frame clones, with some not included. This sample has around 80,000 clones, with roughly 89% found just once. The material sequenced was blood. The origin of the receptors is a man between 50 and 59 years old in good health. The CDR3 runs from the conserved cysteine through the conserved F or W. The D gene is left open where the match is weak. Size tells how often a clone was seen (once, few, many) or the class of an expanded clone, and some rows leave it out.

size	J	D	V	DNA	CDR3
-	TRBJ1-2	TRBD1	TRBV6-6	TGTGCCAGCAGCGAGACAGGGGTTTACTATGGCTACACCTTC	CASSETGVYYGYTF
-	TRBJ1-6	TRBD1	TRBV11-2	TGTGCCAGCAGTCCAACCGGGACAGGGGTTTCACCCCTCCACTTT	CASSPTGTGVSPLHF
-	TRBJ2-1	TRBD1	TRBV6-5	TGTGCCAGCAGCAAAATGGACAGGGGGAATGAGCAGTTCTTC	CASSKMDRGNEQFF
-	TRBJ2-2	-	TRBV4-3	TGCGCCAGCAGCCAAGTGGCGGGGTGGAACACCGGGGAGCTGTTTTTT	CASSQVAGWNTGELFF
-	TRBJ1-4	-	TRBV9	TGTGCCAGCAGCCTCGGGACCGGCCGGACTAATGAAAAACTGTTTTTT	CASSLGTGRTNEKLFF
-	TRBJ1-1	TRBD1	TRBV7-6	TGTGCCAGCAGCCCTCCCGGGACAGGAGGGGGTGAAGCTTTCTTT	CASSPPGTGGGEAFF
-	TRBJ1-2	TRBD1	TRBV6-5	TGTGCCAGCAAAAGGGGGCAGGGGGCTCGGGGCTACACCTTC	CASKRGQGARGYTF
-	TRBJ1-1	-	TRBV29-1	TGCAGCGTTGTACCGGGCGGAGAAGCTTTCTTT	CSVVPGGEAFF
-	TRBJ2-1	-	TRBV3-1/TRBV3-2	TGTGCCAGCAGCCAAGTGGAATCTGCGGAGCAGTTCTTC	CASSQVESAEQFF
-	TRBJ2-2	TRBD1	TRBV27	TGTGCCAGCAGACCCTTTGGACAGGGGAACACCGGGGAGCTGTTTTTT	CASRPFGQGNTGELFF
-	TRBJ1-1	TRBD1	TRBV19	TGTGCCAGTAGTAATGGACAGGGGAACACTGAAGCTTTCTTT	CASSNGQGNTEAFF
-	TRBJ1-1	TRBD1	TRBV6-5	TGTGCCAGCAGTCGTGGACAGGGGGCAGTAGCTTTCTTT	CASSRGQGAVAFF
-	TRBJ2-1	-	TRBV4-3	TGCGCCAGCAGCCAAGAGCAGTACAATGAGCAGTTCTTC	CASSQEQYNEQFF
-	TRBJ1-2	TRBD1	TRBV24-1	TGTGCCACCAGTATCGGGACAGGGGCAAGTGGCTACACCTTC	CATSIGTGASGYTF
-	TRBJ1-2	TRBD1	TRBV15	TGTGCCACCAGCAGAGACTACAGGGGACGCTACACCTTC	CATSRDYRGRYTF
-	TRBJ2-2	TRBD1	TRBV7-8	TGTGCCAGCAGCTTCCCTCGGACAGGGTCGAGGGGGGAGCTGTTTTTT	CASSFPRTGSRGELFF
-	TRBJ1-4	TRBD1	TRBV13	TGTGCCAGCAGCCCCCGACAGGGGGCGAGGGAAAAACTGTTTTTT	CASSPRQGAREKLFF
-	TRBJ2-7	-	TRBV7-2	TGTGCCAGCAGCTTCGCGGACCTCGCCTACGAGCAGTACTTC	CASSFADLAYEQYF
-	TRBJ1-1	TRBD1	TRBV10-1	TGCGCCAGCAGTGACCCAGGGACAGCTGACACTGAAGCTTTCTTT	CASSDPGTADTEAFF
-	TRBJ1-1	-	TRBV14	TGTGCCAGCAGCCCTTACAAGAACACTGAAGCTTTCTTT	CASSPYKNTEAFF
-	TRBJ2-5	-	TRBV4-2	TGTGCCAGCAGCCAAGATCGGGTCGGAGAGACCCAGTACTTC	CASSQDRVGETQYF
once	TRBJ2-3	TRBD2	TRBV7-9	TGTGCCAGCAGCTTGAGTAGCGGGGGGGTTAGGAGCACAGATACGCAGTATTTT	CASSLSSGGVRSTDTQYF
-	TRBJ2-2	-	TRBV7-9	TGTGCCAGCAGCTTATTCGCCAACACCGGGGAGCTGTTTTTT	CASSLFANTGELFF
-	TRBJ2-7	-	TRBV6-5	TGTGCCAGCAGCTATGGACTCCTAACCTCCTACGAGCAGTACTTC	CASSYGLLTSYEQYF
-	TRBJ1-2	-	TRBV19	TGTGCCAGTACTTTGGGGAAACGGTATGGCTACACCTTC	CASTLGKRYGYTF
-	TRBJ1-3	TRBD1	TRBV19	TGTGCCAGTACCGGGAGGGTAGGGGGCTGGTTATCTGGAAACACCATATATTTT	CASTGRVGGWLSGNTIYF
-	TRBJ1-3	-	TRBV7-8	TGTGCCAGCAGCCCCCTGAAGAGGGGTCCTGGAAACACCATATATTTT	CASSPLKRGPGNTIYF
few	TRBJ1-3	TRBD1	TRBV5-6	TGTGCCAGCAGCTTCGGGACAGGTGGAAACACCATATATTTT	CASSFGTGGNTIYF
-	TRBJ1-1	-	TRBV5-6	TGTGCCAGCAGCCCCCTGACTGGGGATGGGGCCACTGAAGCTTTCTTT	CASSPLTGDGATEAFF
-	TRBJ1-2	-	TRBV6-6	TGTGCCAGCAGGGAAGGACCCTATGGCTACACCTTC	CASREGPYGYTF
-	TRBJ2-7	TRBD1	TRBV6-1	TGTGCCAGCAGTGAGAGGGCCTCCGGGACAGGGCAGAGAGAGCAGTACTTC	CASSERASGTGQREQYF
-	TRBJ2-7	TRBD2	TRBV11-3	TGTGCCAGCAGCAAAGGGACTACCGCCTACGAGCAGTACTTC	CASSKGTTAYEQYF
once	TRBJ1-3	-	TRBV7-9	TGTGCCAGCAGCTTAGGATCTGGGACAAACTCTGGAAACACCATATATTTT	CASSLGSGTNSGNTIYF
-	TRBJ2-6	-	TRBV11-3	TGTGCCAGCAGCCTAGACACTACATCGACCGGGGCCAACGTCCTGACTTTC	CASSLDTTSTGANVLTF
-	TRBJ1-4	-	TRBV30	TGTGCCTGGAGTAGTGGGGGAATGAGAGAAAAACTGTTTTTT	CAWSSGGMREKLFF
-	TRBJ2-5	-	TRBV12-3/TRBV12-4	TGTGCCAGCAGTTTCGGGGGGCGGGAGACCCAGTACTTC	CASSFGGRETQYF
-	TRBJ1-2	-	TRBV5-4	TGTGCCAGCAGCTTGGGGCACCAAAATAACTATGGCTACACCTTC	CASSLGHQNNYGYTF
once	TRBJ2-3	-	TRBV24-1	TGTGCCACCAGTCGGGGGAGCACAGATACGCAGTATTTT	CATSRGSTDTQYF
-	TRBJ2-3	-	TRBV3-1/TRBV3-2	TGTGCCAGCAGCCGTCCGGATCCCGGGACCACAGATACGCAGTATTTT	CASSRPDPGTTDTQYF
-	TRBJ2-1	-	TRBV24-1	TGTGCCACCAGTGACTCCCGTCGAGGTTACAATGAGCAGTTCTTC	CATSDSRRGYNEQFF
-	TRBJ1-5	-	TRBV27	TGTGCCAGCAGTTTAACGGGGTCCAATCAGCCCCAGCATTTT	CASSLTGSNQPQHF
-	TRBJ2-7	-	TRBV5-6	TGTGCCAGCAAAGGACAGGGACTATCCTACGAGCAGTACTTC	CASKGQGLSYEQYF